The 21 T cell receptor beta chains presented below share a single source sample, sequenced in a study of Graves' ophthalmopathy and Graves' hyperthyroidism. As the template, RNA transcripts were used to amplify TCR beta CDR3 regions. HTBI primers were employed in first-round RT-PCR, then a second-round multiplex PCR followed. TCRdb recomputed calls from the multiplex PCR reads with MiXCR, one row per CDR3 protein. Here the sample spans some 400,000 distinct CDR3 sequences, around 19% being singletons. Sequencing was performed on peripheral blood. These receptors were obtained from a woman between 18 and 29 years old with Graves' ophthalmopathy.

Ten or more counts support this clonotype. The V and J genes are TRBV10-3 and TRBJ2-7, with a possible D match to TRBD1 (6 bases). V gave up 5 bases and J gave up 3 bases, with 11 bases separating them. The CDR3 covers 13 residues. Germline V gene lookup returns CDR1 ENHRY and CDR2 SYGVKD. The CDR3 DNA sequence: TGTGCCATCAGTACCGAGGACAGCTACGAGCAGTACTTC. Its protein product is CAISTEDSYEQYF.

The J gene is TRBJ2-5, the V gene TRBV6-5, with TRBD2 matching over 7 bases. V lost 0 bases, J lost 5 bases, and 9 bases stayed unmatched. From germline, CDR1 is MNHEY and CDR2 SVGAGI. This CDR3 spans 16 amino acids. The CDR3 here is CASSYSLRTSKETQYF. As DNA, the CDR3 is TGTGCCAGCAGTTACTCCTTACGGACTAGTAAGGAGACCCAGTACTTC.

In its sample, this clonotype was seen many times. The chain links TRBV7-2 to TRBJ2-7; D gene unclear. Per germline, CDR1 SGHTA and CDR2 FQGNSA. The ends were cut back, 5 bases at V and 7 bases at J, with 9 bases in the middle. The CDR3 is 11 amino acids. The CDR3 DNA reads as TGTGCCAGCAGCACCCTGGTAGAGCAGTACTTC. Protein: CASSTLVEQYF.

This clonotype appeared a single time. The gene calls are TRBV6-2 or TRBV6-3 and TRBJ2-2; 8 positions agree with TRBD1. Trimming took 6 bases from V and 3 from J; bases not matched to a gene: 9. The CDR3 runs to 16 residues. Germline-derived CDR1 and CDR2 are MNHEY and SVGEGT. In nucleotides, the CDR3 is TGTGCCAGCAGACCACAGGGGGGAGATCACACCGGGGAGCTGTTTTTT. Amino acids: CASRPQGGDHTGELFF.

This clonotype was seen repeatedly, ten times or more. V and J are TRBV12-3 or TRBV12-4 and TRBJ2-5; weak D call: TRBD1 (6 bases). Trimming removed 3 bases from V and 4 bases from J, with 12 bases in between. CDR3 length: 14 amino acids. The CDR3: CASSFQGLGETQYF. As DNA, the CDR3 is TGTGCCAGCAGTTTTCAGGGGTTAGGAGAGACCCAGTACTTC.

This clonotype occurred many times. The CDR3, as DNA: TGTGCCAGCAGCTTGGGGACGACGGAGGAAGCTTTCTTT. Residues: CASSLGTTEEAFF. This sequence joins TRBV5-5 and TRBJ1-1; D remains unclear. Germline lookup yields CDR1 SGHKS and CDR2 YYEKEE (reference sequence). The CDR3 runs 13 residues. Trimming removed 0 bases from V and 8 bases from J, with 11 bases in between.

This clonotype was picked up many times. This rearrangement joins TRBV6-2 or TRBV6-3 to TRBJ2-7; D ambiguous. Germline CDR1 reads MNHEY; CDR2 reads SVGEGT. This CDR3 has 14 residues. Trimming stripped 4 bases from V and 2 bases from J, with 12 bases between. The CDR3 here is CASSLDTGAYEQYF. DNA for the CDR3: TGTGCCAGCAGTTTGGATACTGGAGCCTACGAGCAGTACTTC.

J is TRBJ1-2 and V is TRBV27; TRBD1 agrees at 8 bases. The germline gives CDR1 MNHEY, CDR2 SMNVEV (reference sequence). The V and J ends lost 5 bases and 5 bases, in that order; junction bases with no gene match: 13. CDR3 length: 16 amino acids. CDR3 nucleotide sequence: TGTGCCAGCAGTCCCGTCTCGCAGGGGGCAGGGTATGGCTACACCTTC. Translated, it gives CASSPVSQGAGYGYTF.

This clonotype was observed at least ten times. V is TRBV12-3 or TRBV12-4 and J is TRBJ2-4; D unresolved. The ends were cut back, 10 bases at V and 1 base at J, with 11 bases in the middle. The CDR3 runs 13 residues. The CDR3 here is CATYFKAKNIQYF. CDR3 DNA sequence: TGTGCCACTTACTTTAAGGCCAAAAACATTCAGTACTTC.

This clonotype was recorded many times. The chain recombines TRBV18 with TRBJ2-5; D is unclear. CDR3 size: 14 residues. The germline gives CDR1 KGHSH, CDR2 LQKENI. V lost 0 bases, J lost 5 bases, and 10 bases lay in between. Here the CDR3 reads CASSPPGSGETQYF. The CDR3 bases are TGTGCCAGCTCACCACCGGGATCGGGCGAGACCCAGTACTTC.

The V call is TRBV6-4, the J call TRBJ1-1; D remains unclear. The CDR3 is 17 residues long. Germline values: CDR1 MRHNA, CDR2 SNTAGT. Trimming stripped 2 bases from V and 0 bases from J, with 16 bases between. The CDR3 coding sequence is TGTGCCAGCAGTGACGAAAGGCGTACTTATTTGAACACTGAAGCTTTCTTT. The encoded protein is CASSDERRTYLNTEAFF.

J is TRBJ1-2 and V is TRBV7-9, with D unclear. The length of the CDR3 is 14 residues. Germline CDR1 SEHNR, CDR2 FQNEAQ (reference sequence). Trimming cost V 4 bases and J 5 bases, with 14 bases left between them. The CDR3 sequence is CASSWLEGSYGYTF. The CDR3, as DNA: TGTGCCAGCAGCTGGCTAGAGGGTTCTTATGGCTACACCTTC.

The chain recombines TRBV18 with TRBJ1-1; a possible D gene is TRBD1 (5 bases). CDR1 and CDR2 from the germline V gene are KGHSH and LQKENI. The CDR3 covers 15 residues. V shed 3 bases and J shed 3 bases, with 14 bases lying between them. DNA for the CDR3: TGTGCCAGCTCACCGCCCTTGGGGGAATACACTGAAGCTTTCTTT. Translated, it gives CASSPPLGEYTEAFF.

Ten or more counts support this clonotype. V and J are TRBV7-8 and TRBJ2-7, with a weak D call TRBD1 (5 bases). Per the germline V gene, CDR1 is SGHVS and CDR2 is FQNEAQ. Trimming pared 7 bases from V and 2 bases from J, leaving 12 bases between. The CDR3 loop spans 13 amino acids. CDR3 nucleotide sequence: TGTGCCAGCACGCCAACAGGTACCTACGAGCAGTACTTC. Translated: CASTPTGTYEQYF.

There are many counts of this clonotype. J is TRBJ2-5 and V is TRBV19; TRBD1 might be the D (6 bases). Trimming stripped 3 bases from V and 0 bases from J, with 11 bases between. CDR1 and CDR2 from the germline V gene are LNHDA and SQIVND (reference sequence). The CDR3 loop spans 15 amino acids. The CDR3, as DNA: TGTGCCAGTAGTATGTATGGACAGAACCAAGAGACCCAGTACTTC. This gives the protein CASSMYGQNQETQYF.

This clonotype was counted ten times or more. The rearrangement uses TRBV7-8 and TRBJ2-2; D remains unclear. CDR1 is SGHVS and CDR2 is FQNEAQ in the germline V gene. Trimming shortened V by 1 base and J by 1 base, and 7 bases separated the two germline ends. The CDR3 sequence is 15 residues long. The CDR3 loop reads CASSLVRLNTGELFF. DNA for the CDR3: TGTGCCAGCAGCTTAGTCAGGTTGAACACCGGGGAGCTGTTTTTT.

This clonotype was counted at least ten times. The chain combines TRBV27 with TRBJ1-1, with unresolved D. CDR1 is MNHEY and CDR2 is SMNVEV in the germline V gene (reference sequence). CDR3 length: 13 amino acids. V was cut by 0 bases and J by 6 bases, with 8 bases left in between. CDR3 amino acids: CASSLSGGAEAFF. In nucleotides, the CDR3 is TGTGCCAGCAGTTTATCCGGCGGCGCTGAAGCTTTCTTT.

This clonotype was observed at least ten times. The chain combines TRBV4-1 with TRBJ2-5; D uncertain. The CDR3 runs 12 residues. CDR1 is MGHRA, CDR2 YSYEKL, per germline. V dropped 0 bases and J dropped 2 bases, with 1 base sitting between them. CDR3 DNA: TGCGCCAGCAGCCAAGATCAAGAGACCCAGTACTTC. Its translation is CASSQDQETQYF.

This clonotype was seen ten or more times. The chain carries TRBV28 and TRBJ2-7; perhaps TRBD2 as D (5 bases). CDR1 is MDHEN, CDR2 SYDVKM, per germline. The CDR3 consists of 14 residues. Trimming cost V 5 bases and J 1 base, with 12 bases left between them. CDR3 amino acids: CASSHPPGSYEQYF. CDR3 DNA sequence: TGTGCCAGCAGTCACCCCCCGGGGTCCTACGAGCAGTACTTC.

This clonotype was seen ten or more times. The J gene is TRBJ2-7, the V gene TRBV28; 8 positions match TRBD2. The CDR3 sequence is 14 residues long. V shed 6 bases, J shed 7 bases, and the junction held 11 bases outside the gene matches. The germline V gene has CDR1 MDHEN and CDR2 SYDVKM. CDR3 nucleotide sequence: TGTGCCAGCAGCTCTCGGGGGGGACTACGGGAGCAGTACTTC. Translating gives CASSSRGGLREQYF.

This clonotype was seen repeatedly, ten times or more. The V gene is TRBV7-3, the J gene TRBJ1-3, with D possibly matching TRBD1 (6 bases). Germline V gene lookup returns CDR1 SGHTA and CDR2 FQGTGA. V shed 5 bases and J shed 4 bases, with 9 bases lying between them. The CDR3 spans 13 residues. CDR3 coding DNA: TGTGCCAGCAGCCCCGGGACAGGAAACACCATATATTTT. Amino acid sequence: CASSPGTGNTIYF.